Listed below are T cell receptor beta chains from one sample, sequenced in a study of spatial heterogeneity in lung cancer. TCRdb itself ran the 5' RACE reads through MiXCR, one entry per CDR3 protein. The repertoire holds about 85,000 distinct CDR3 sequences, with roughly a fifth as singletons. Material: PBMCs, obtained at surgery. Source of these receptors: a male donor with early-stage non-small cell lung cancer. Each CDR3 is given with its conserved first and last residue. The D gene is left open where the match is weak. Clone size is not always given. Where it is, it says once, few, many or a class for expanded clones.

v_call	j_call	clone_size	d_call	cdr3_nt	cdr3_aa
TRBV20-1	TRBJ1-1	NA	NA	TGCAGTGCTAGCTCGGACAACACTGAAGCTTTCTTT	CSASSDNTEAFF
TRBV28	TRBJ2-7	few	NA	TGTGCCAGCAGTCCCCGGACAAACTCCTACGAGCAGTACTTC	CASSPRTNSYEQYF
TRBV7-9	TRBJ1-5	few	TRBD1	TGTGCCAGCAGCTTCGGACAGGGGGCCAATCAGCCCCAGCATTTT	CASSFGQGANQPQHF
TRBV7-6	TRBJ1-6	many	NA	TGTGCCAGCAGCTTGCGACAGGATTCACCCCTCCACTTT	CASSLRQDSPLHF
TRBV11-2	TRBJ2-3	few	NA	TGTGCCAGCAGCGGGGGTGGGAGGCGAGATACGCAGTATTTT	CASSGGGRRDTQYF
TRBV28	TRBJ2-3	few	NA	TGTGCCAGCAGTTTACTGATCAGCACAGATACGCAGTATTTT	CASSLLISTDTQYF
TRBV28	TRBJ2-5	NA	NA	TGTGCCAGCAGTTTGGGGGGGGCGCTTGAGACCCAGTACTTC	CASSLGGALETQYF
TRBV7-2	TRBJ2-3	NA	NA	TGTGCCAGCAGCTTAGACGCCGGCCCCACAGATACGCAGTATTTT	CASSLDAGPTDTQYF
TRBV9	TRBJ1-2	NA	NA	TGTGCCAGCAGCGTCCAGGGGTCTAACTATGGCTACACCTTC	CASSVQGSNYGYTF
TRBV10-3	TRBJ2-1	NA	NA	TGTGCCATGTCGGCGGGGAGCTCCTACAATGAGCAGTTCTTC	CAMSAGSSYNEQFF
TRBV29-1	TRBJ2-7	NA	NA	TGCAGCGTTGGGAAGGACTACGAGCAGTACTTC	CSVGKDYEQYF
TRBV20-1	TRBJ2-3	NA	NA	TGCAGTGTATTCACAGATACGCAGTATTTT	CSVFTDTQYF
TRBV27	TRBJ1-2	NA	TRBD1	TGTGCCAGGATCACTTTACAGGGGGCGTCGAGGGGCTACACCTTC	CARITLQGASRGYTF
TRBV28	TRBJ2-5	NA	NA	TGTGCCAGCAGTTCCCCGACAACCCAAGAGACCCAGTACTTC	CASSSPTTQETQYF
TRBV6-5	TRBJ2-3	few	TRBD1	TGTGCCTCAGGCCTGGGACAGGGTTCAGATACGCAGTATTTT	CASGLGQGSDTQYF
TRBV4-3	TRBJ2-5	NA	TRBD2	TGCGCCAGCAGCCAAGAATGGACTAGCGGGGGGCTGGACCAAGAGACCCAGTACTTC	CASSQEWTSGGLDQETQYF
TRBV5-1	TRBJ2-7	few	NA	TGCGCCAGCAGCGGGAGCGGGTCCCAGGGCGAGCAGTACTTC	CASSGSGSQGEQYF
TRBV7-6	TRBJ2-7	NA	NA	TGTGCCAGCAGCTTAGGTGCTAGGTCTGAGCAGTACTTC	CASSLGARSEQYF
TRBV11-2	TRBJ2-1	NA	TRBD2	TGTGCCAGCCTAGAACCCGGGACTAGCAATGAGCAGTTCTTC	CASLEPGTSNEQFF
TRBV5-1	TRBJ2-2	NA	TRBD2	TGCGCCAGCAGCCTAGCGGGAGGATGGACCGGGGAGCTGTTTTTT	CASSLAGGWTGELFF
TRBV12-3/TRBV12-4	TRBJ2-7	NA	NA	TGTGTCAGCAGTAGGGGACAACCCTACGAGCAGTACTTC	CVSSRGQPYEQYF
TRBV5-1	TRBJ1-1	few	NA	TGCGCCAGCAGCTTCCTCCTGGACACTGAAGCTTTCTTT	CASSFLLDTEAFF
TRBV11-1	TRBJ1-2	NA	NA	TGTGCCAGCAGCTTAGAAGGAGATGGCTACACCTTC	CASSLEGDGYTF
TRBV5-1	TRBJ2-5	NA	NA	TGCGCCAGCAGGGCAGGGATGGGAGAGACCCAGTACTTC	CASRAGMGETQYF
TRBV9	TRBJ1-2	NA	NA	TGTGCCAGCAGCGTAGACGGGACTAACTATGGCTACACCTTC	CASSVDGTNYGYTF
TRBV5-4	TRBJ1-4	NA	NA	TGTGCCAGCAGCTTGGGGACATCAACTTATGAAAAACTGTTTTTT	CASSLGTSTYEKLFF
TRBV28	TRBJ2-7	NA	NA	TGTGCCAGCAAGGGGGACGGCCCCTCTGGACAGTACTTC	CASKGDGPSGQYF
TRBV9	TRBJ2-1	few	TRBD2	TGTGCCAGCAGCCCCGGGGAGGGATGGATCAATGAGCAGTTCTTC	CASSPGEGWINEQFF